Below, one TCR beta chain is given with its context. The antigen remains unidentified. This specimen belongs to a study of T cell repertoires in cytomegalovirus infection. At the level of the study: Well-studied HLA-B-restricted epitopes and recently identified HLA-C-restricted epitopes of CMV were both used in the study. Through public TCR beta signatures, both CMV infection and matching HLA type were indicated.

Study results and caveats: CMV-specific TCR beta clonotypes restricted by HLA-C dominated the ex vivo response.

TCRdb analysed the reads with MiXCR anew, one entry per CDR3 protein. The sample contains 750,000 to 950,000 distinct CDR3 sequences, around 29% of which appear only once. Germline V gene lookup returns CDR1 SNHLY and CDR2 FYNNEI. V trimming: 5 bases; J trimming: 9 bases; junction bases outside the gene matches: 7. There are 13 residues in the CDR3. This chain links TRBV2 with TRBJ1-2, with 9 bases matching TRBD1. This receptor was identified in a human donor in good health (CMV status not recorded). Some clones in this sample may be carry-over from other donors' samples. The sample was cultured CD8+ T cells from PBMCs, taken from culture after CMV antigen stimulation. CDR3 amino acids: CASSPGTGRSYTF. The CDR3 DNA is TGTGCCAGCAGTCCCGGGACAGGGAGAAGCTACACCTTC. The full variable domain, rest sourced from reference TRBV2 and TRBJ1-2, is EPEVTQTPSHQVTQMGQEVILRCVPISNHLYFYWYRQILGQKVEFLVSFYNNEISEKSEIFDDQFSVERPDGSNFTLKIRSTKLEDSAMYFCASSPGTGRSYTFGSGTRLTVV.